These 3 T cell receptor beta chains originate from one sample sequenced in a study of identical twins. TCRdb fed the 5' RACE reads into MiXCR, producing one record per CDR3 protein. The sample has 540,000 or so distinct CDR3 sequences; approximately 20% are singletons. The sample was also linked to a second study, of yellow fever vaccine responses in identical twins.

The sequenced sample was CD4+ T cells sorted from blood. These receptors were taken from a woman aged 18-29 years in good health.

This clonotype was seen a few times. The gene calls are TRBV5-1 and TRBJ1-2, with TRBD1 as a possible D gene (5 bases). The CDR3 contains 14 residues. Germline V lookup: CDR1 SGHRS, CDR2 YFSETQ. V lost 4 bases, J lost 3 bases, and 13 bases lay in between. The chain's CDR3 is CASSAGRGHYGYTF. CDR3 DNA sequence: TGCGCCAGCAGCGCAGGGAGGGGACACTATGGCTACACCTTC. Using reference TRBV5-1 and TRBJ1-2 for the parts outside the CDR3, the full variable domain is KAGVTQTPRYLIKTRGQQVTLSCSPISGHRSVSWYQQTPGQGLQFLFEYFSETQRNKGNFPGRFSGRQFSNSRSEMNVSTLELGDSALYLCASSAGRGHYGYTFGSGTRLTVV.

The chain uses TRBV6-2 or TRBV6-3 and TRBJ2-4; D is unclear. The CDR3 totals 14 residues. V was trimmed by 6 bases and J by 0 bases, leaving 9 bases between them. Germline loops: CDR1 MNHEY, CDR2 SVGEGT. CDR3 protein: CASSPTVAKNIQYF. CDR3 DNA sequence: TGTGCCAGCAGCCCGACGGTAGCCAAAAACATTCAGTACTTC.

The V and J genes are TRBV29-1 and TRBJ1-2; D possibly corresponds to TRBD1 (5 bases). Trimming took 4 bases from V and 4 from J, leaving 16 bases between them. Germline V gene lookup returns CDR1 SQVTM and CDR2 ANQGSEA. CDR3 length: 14 amino acids. This CDR3 is CSVGPSQGSYGYTF. The CDR3 DNA reads TGCAGCGTTGGGCCAAGCCAGGGTAGCTATGGCTACACCTTC.